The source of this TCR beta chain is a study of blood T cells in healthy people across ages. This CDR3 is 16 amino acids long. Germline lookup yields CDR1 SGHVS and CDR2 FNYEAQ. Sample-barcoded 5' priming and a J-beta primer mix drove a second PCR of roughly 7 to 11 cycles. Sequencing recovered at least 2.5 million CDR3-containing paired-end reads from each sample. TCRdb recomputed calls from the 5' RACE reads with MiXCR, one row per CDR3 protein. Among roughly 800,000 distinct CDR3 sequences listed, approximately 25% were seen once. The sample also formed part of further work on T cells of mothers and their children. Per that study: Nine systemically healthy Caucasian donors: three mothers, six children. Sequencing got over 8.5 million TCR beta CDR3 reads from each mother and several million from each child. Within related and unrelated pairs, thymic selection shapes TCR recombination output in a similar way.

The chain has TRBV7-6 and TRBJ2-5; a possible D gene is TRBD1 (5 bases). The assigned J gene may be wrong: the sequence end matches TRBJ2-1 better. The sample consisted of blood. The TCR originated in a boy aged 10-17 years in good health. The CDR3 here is CASSLGTAGYINEQFF. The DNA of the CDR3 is TGTGCCAGCAGCTTAGGGACGGCAGGGTATATCAATGAGCAGTTCTTC.